The next 23 T cell receptor beta chains were all read from a single sample in a study of T cell changes during pregnancy in multiple sclerosis. Here immunoSEQ multiplex PCR was the method, and the copy in TCRdb shows in-frame clones only, minus some. The table lists 20,000 to 25,000 clones, 70% to 90% of them singletons. This specimen was CD8+ T cells from peripheral blood mononuclear cells, taken in the first trimester of pregnancy. These receptors were collected from a female donor in good health, enrolled as a control in a pregnancy study.

This clone was recorded only once. The chain combines TRBV9 with TRBJ2-1; 13 bases line up with TRBD2. Germline V gene sequence: CDR1 SGDLS, CDR2 YYNGEE. Trimming removed 4 bases from V and 8 bases from J; junction bases left unmatched: 12. The CDR3 runs to 17 residues. The CDR3 spells CASSPRPGLAGSYEQFF. The DNA for the CDR3 is TGTGCCAGCAGCCCAAGACCGGGACTAGCGGGATCGTATGAGCAGTTCTTC.

V and J are TRBV29-1 and TRBJ2-1, with D possibly matching TRBD1 (6 bases). The germline V gene encodes CDR1 SQVTM and CDR2 ANQGSEA. The CDR3 consists of 11 residues. The V end lost 4 bases, the J end lost 10 bases, and 11 bases lay between the germline ends. This CDR3 is CSVAGAREQFF. The CDR3 DNA is TGCAGCGTTGCAGGGGCTCGGGAGCAGTTCTTC.

This chain uses TRBV4-1 with TRBJ1-6; D is unresolved. Trimming pared 1 base from V and 10 bases from J, leaving 14 bases between. This CDR3 has 15 residues. Germline V gene lookup returns CDR1 MGHRA and CDR2 YSYEKL. This CDR3 is CASSQGAGRGSPLHF. The CDR3 coding sequence is TGCGCCAGCAGCCAAGGGGCGGGGAGAGGATCACCCCTCCACTTT.

V and J are TRBV6-5 and TRBJ2-5; 7 bases align to TRBD1. CDR3 size: 15 residues. The V gene end was trimmed by 5 bases and the J gene end by 5 bases; junction bases not matched to a gene: 11. The germline V gene encodes CDR1 MNHEY and CDR2 SVGAGI. The CDR3, as DNA: TGTGCCAGCAGTCTACAAGGGGGCAGGGGTGAGACCCAGTACTTC. Protein product: CASSLQGGRGETQYF.

The chain uses TRBV28 and TRBJ2-4; 11 bases are shared with TRBD2. CDR1 is MDHEN, CDR2 SYDVKM, per germline. This CDR3 has 20 amino acids. Losses at the gene ends were 6 bases for V and 0 bases for J; bases not matched to a gene: 16. CDR3 loop: CASSGPELAGGILAKNIQYF. Here the CDR3 DNA reads TGTGCCAGCAGCGGGCCCGAGCTAGCGGGAGGTATTCTAGCCAAAAACATTCAGTACTTC.

DNA of the CDR3: TGTGCCACCAGCATCGGTGACACCGGGGAGCTGTTTTTT. This gives the protein CATSIGDTGELFF. The J gene is TRBJ2-2, the V gene TRBV15; D gene uncertain. Germline lookup yields CDR1 LNHNV and CDR2 YYDKDF (reference sequence). Trimming pared 4 bases from V and 3 bases from J, leaving 6 bases between. This CDR3 region has 13 residues. Full variable domain (remainder filled in from reference TRBV15 and TRBJ2-2): DAMVIQNPRYQVTQFGKPVTLSCSQTLNHNVMYWYQQKSSQAPKLLFHYYDKDFNNEADTPDNFQSRRPNTSFCFLDIRSPGLGDTAMYLCATSIGDTGELFFGEGSRLTVL.

This clone was observed once. The chain combines TRBV9 with TRBJ1-1; possible D gene TRBD1, 6 bases. The CDR3 extends over 19 amino acids. Germline V lookup: CDR1 SGDLS, CDR2 YYNGEE. V was clipped by 3 bases and J by 8 bases, with 32 bases between them. The CDR3 region is CASSAPLEGEGRSRVEAFF. The CDR3 DNA sequence: TGTGCCAGCAGCGCTCCCCTCGAGGGGGAGGGAAGGAGCCGTGTGGAAGCTTTCTTT.

This CDR3 reads CASSQDKTGGYNSPLHF. The CDR3 DNA reads as TGCGCCAGCAGCCAAGATAAAACAGGGGGTTATAATTCACCCCTCCACTTT. This chain uses TRBV4-1 with TRBJ1-6, with 8 bases fitting TRBD1. There are 17 residues in the CDR3. Per the germline V gene, CDR1 is MGHRA and CDR2 is YSYEKL. With V trimmed by 0 bases and J by 4 bases, 5 bases remained unmatched.

The CDR3 loop is CASSRYEGTYYGYTF. The CDR3 region has the DNA TGTGCCAGCAGTCGATACGAAGGGACTTACTATGGCTACACCTTC. The J gene is TRBJ1-2, the V gene TRBV27; weak D call: TRBD1 (5 bases). This CDR3 is 15 amino acids long. The germline gives CDR1 MNHEY, CDR2 SMNVEV (reference sequence). V lost 5 bases to trimming and J lost 3 bases, with 16 bases between them.

This rearrangement joins TRBV11-2 to TRBJ2-1; D may be TRBD1 (5 bases). The germline CDR1 and CDR2 sequences are SGHAT and FQNNGV. Trimming pared 1 base from V and 2 bases from J, leaving 12 bases between. This CDR3 comprises 16 residues. The CDR3 spells CASSLGLQDPYNEQFF. The CDR3 nucleotides read TGTGCCAGCAGCTTAGGTTTACAGGACCCCTACAATGAGCAGTTCTTC.

The genes are TRBV7-9 and TRBJ2-7, with D perhaps TRBD1 (6 bases). There are 13 residues in the CDR3. CDR1 and CDR2 (germline): SEHNR, FQNEAQ (reference sequence). Trimming left V 1 base short and J 3 bases short, with 7 bases between. The CDR3 protein is CASSLEGGYEQYF. The CDR3 bases are TGTGCCAGCAGCTTAGAAGGGGGCTACGAGCAGTACTTC.

The genes are TRBV27 and TRBJ2-7, with 8 nucleotides matching TRBD1. The V gene's germline CDR1 is MNHEY and CDR2 SMNVEV (reference sequence). The J segment lost 4 bases and the V segment lost 8 bases, leaving 13 bases of the junction unmatched. The CDR3 contains 15 residues. The CDR3: CASAPPGQVRYEQYF. CDR3 bases: TGTGCCAGCGCTCCCCCGGGACAGGTGAGATACGAGCAGTACTTC.

The chain is built from TRBV6-4 and TRBJ2-6; 11 nucleotides agree with TRBD1. V was pared by 3 bases and J by 0 bases, with 1 base of the junction left unmatched. The CDR3 is made up of 17 amino acids. Germline CDR1 MRHNA, CDR2 SNTAGT. DNA for the CDR3: TGTGCCAGCAGTGAGGGGACAGGGGGCTCTGGGGCCAACGTCCTGACTTTC. It specifies CASSEGTGGSGANVLTF.

The chain uses TRBV6-4 and TRBJ1-1; D is perhaps TRBD1 (6 bases). Trimming left V 4 bases short and J 6 bases short, with 12 bases between. Per the germline V gene, CDR1 is MRHNA and CDR2 is SNTAGT. The CDR3 spans 13 residues. The CDR3 bases are TGTGCCAGCAGTGCGGACAGTTCCGCTGAAGCTTTCTTT. Encoded protein: CASSADSSAEAFF.

The J gene is TRBJ1-5, the V gene TRBV28; 7 positions agree with TRBD1. Looked up from germline, CDR1 is MDHEN and CDR2 is SYDVKM. The CDR3 consists of 15 residues. The V and J ends lost 3 bases and 3 bases, in that order; junction bases with no gene match: 5. CDR3 DNA sequence: TGTGCCAGCAGTTTTTCAGGGGGACCCAATCAGCCCCAGCATTTT. It codes for CASSFSGGPNQPQHF. The whole variable domain, remainder taken from reference TRBV28 and TRBJ1-5, is DVKVTQSSRYLVKRTGEKVFLECVQDMDHENMFWYRQDPGLGLRLIYFSYDVKMKEKGDIPEGYSVSREKKERFSLILESASTNQTSMYLCASSFSGGPNQPQHFGDGTRLSIL.

This clone showed up just a few times. V gene TRBV5-1 combines with J gene TRBJ1-1; possibly TRBD1 for D (6 bases). CDR3 length: 13 residues. The V end lost 4 bases, the J end lost 7 bases, and 14 bases lay between the germline ends. The V gene's germline CDR1 is SGHRS and CDR2 YFSETQ. CDR3 sequence (DNA): TGCGCCAGCAGCGAAACAGGGTTCGGTGAAGCTTTCTTT. Translation: CASSETGFGEAFF.

CDR3 nucleotides: TGTGCCAGCAGCTTAGCGGGCGAAGCGGGAGTCGTCGATGAGCAGTTCTTC. This sequence encodes CASSLAGEAGVVDEQFF. This chain connects TRBV11-1 to TRBJ2-1; 8 bases line up with TRBD2. Trimming removed 0 bases from V and 8 bases from J; junction bases left unmatched: 12. CDR1 SGHAT and CDR2 FQDESV come from the germline V gene (reference sequence). The CDR3 is 17 amino acids.

The chain carries TRBV7-9 and TRBJ1-2, with 8 bases identical to TRBD1. The CDR3 runs 19 residues. The V gene end was trimmed by 3 bases and the J gene end by 5 bases; junction bases not matched to a gene: 20. Germline CDR1 is SEHNR and CDR2 is FQNEAQ (reference sequence). Here the CDR3 reads CASSFEGRPGQAPEYGYTF. As DNA, the CDR3 is TGTGCCAGCAGCTTCGAGGGGCGGCCGGGACAGGCCCCAGAGTATGGCTACACCTTC.

The V gene is TRBV15, the J gene TRBJ2-7; D perhaps matches TRBD2 (6 bases). V lost 6 bases and J lost 5, with 20 bases in between. Per germline, CDR1 LNHNV and CDR2 YYDKDF (reference sequence). The CDR3 is made up of 15 amino acids. CDR3 amino acids: CATSPHLSTGDEQYF. CDR3 nucleotides: TGTGCCACCAGTCCTCATCTCAGTACGGGGGACGAGCAGTACTTC.

The chain carries TRBV19 and TRBJ2-7, with 7 bases that match TRBD1. The CDR3 is 14 amino acids. Germline V lookup: CDR1 LNHDA, CDR2 SQIVND (reference sequence). V trimming: 7 bases; J trimming: 0 bases; junction bases outside the gene matches: 6. The CDR3 loop is CASNPTGLSYEQYF. In nucleotides, the CDR3 is TGTGCCAGTAACCCGACAGGGCTCTCCTACGAGCAGTACTTC.

The CDR3: CASSLSSGGNTEAFF. The CDR3 nucleotides read TGCGCCAGCAGCTTGAGTTCGGGGGGCAACACTGAAGCTTTCTTT. The chain employs TRBV5-1 and TRBJ1-1; D possibly corresponds to TRBD1 (6 bases). CDR1 SGHRS and CDR2 YFSETQ come from the germline V gene. V shed 1 base and J shed 2 bases, with 12 bases lying between them. The CDR3 loop spans 15 amino acids. Full variable domain (remainder filled in from reference TRBV5-1 and TRBJ1-1): KAGVTQTPRYLIKTRGQQVTLSCSPISGHRSVSWYQQTPGQGLQFLFEYFSETQRNKGNFPGRFSGRQFSNSRSEMNVSTLELGDSALYLCASSLSSGGNTEAFFGQGTRLTVV.

The rearrangement links TRBV2 to TRBJ2-7, with D perhaps matching TRBD1 (5 bases). Trimming pared 3 bases from V and 4 bases from J, leaving 13 bases between. This CDR3 is 14 amino acids long. Germline V gives CDR1 SNHLY, CDR2 FYNNEI. Written as DNA, the CDR3 is TGTGCCAGCAGTGAGGGCCCAGGGCTGTACGAGCAGTACTTC. This gives the protein CASSEGPGLYEQYF.

The V gene is TRBV4-3, the J gene TRBJ1-3; unclear D gene. Germline V gene lookup returns CDR1 LGHNA and CDR2 YSLEER. The CDR3 is 16 residues long. Trimming removed 0 bases at V and 4 bases at J, with 13 bases between. The CDR3 here is CASSQDFSLSGNTIYF. The CDR3 DNA follows: TGCGCCAGCAGCCAAGATTTTTCCTTGTCGGGAAACACCATATATTTT.